The 14 T cell receptor beta chains below come from one sample, sequenced in a study of CD8+ T cells in alopecia areata. RNA extraction was followed by reverse transcription into cDNA, which acted as the sequencing template. Clones were sequenced by immunoSEQ multiplex PCR, and TCRdb holds only the in-frame ones, with some missing. Among about 200,000 clones listed, 55% to 70% were seen once. Treatment denoted: oral pan-JAK inhibitor, 5-10 mg twice daily. The sample consisted of CD4+ T cells sorted from blood, taken at week 4, from a patient treated with tofacitinib. Every receptor here comes from a human donor with alopecia areata.

The V call is TRBV27, the J call TRBJ1-6; possibly TRBD1 for D (6 bases). The CDR3 has 18 residues. V lost 5 bases and J 2 bases, leaving 19 bases between the germline ends. Germline V gene data show CDR1 as MNHEY and CDR2 as SMNVEV (reference sequence). The CDR3 DNA reads as TGTGCCAGCAGTCGGACCCTTGGGGACACAGCCTATAATTCACCCCTCCACTTT. This encodes CASSRTLGDTAYNSPLHF.

V gene TRBV4-1 combines with J gene TRBJ1-5, with D hard to call. Germline values: CDR1 MGHRA, CDR2 YSYEKL. This CDR3 contains 17 residues. Trimming stripped 0 bases from V and 0 bases from J, with 12 bases between. CDR3 sequence (DNA): TGCGCCAGCAGCCAAGATAATGGGAGGGTTAGCAATCAGCCCCAGCATTTT. Translated: CASSQDNGRVSNQPQHF.

V is TRBV6-5 and J is TRBJ1-5; D not certain. The CDR3 runs to 11 residues. CDR1 and CDR2 from the germline V gene are MNHEY and SVGAGI. Trimming stripped 5 bases from V and 11 bases from J, with 10 bases between. The CDR3 region is CASSRGPSQHF. CDR3 DNA sequence: TGTGCCAGCAGTCGAGGGCCCTCCCAGCATTTT.

The V gene is TRBV30, the J gene TRBJ1-1; D call uncertain. Germline values: CDR1 GTSNPN, CDR2 SVGIG (reference sequence). CDR3 size: 13 residues. Trimming took off 0 bases at V and 7 bases at J, with 12 bases between the two ends. DNA for the CDR3: TGTGCCTGGAGTGTATTTGGAGGAGGTGAAGCTTTCTTT. It yields the protein CAWSVFGGGEAFF.

For the CDR3, the DNA is TGTGCCAGCAGTTTAAGCGGGGAAAGCACAGATACGCAGTATTTT. Translated: CASSLSGESTDTQYF. The J gene is TRBJ2-3, the V gene TRBV27; the match to TRBD2 covers 7 bases. The V gene's germline CDR1 is MNHEY and CDR2 SMNVEV (reference sequence). The V gene end was trimmed by 2 bases and the J gene end by 0 bases; junction bases not matched to a gene: 2. CDR3 length: 15 residues.

The rearrangement joins TRBV29-1 to TRBJ1-5, with 7 bases aligning to TRBD1. The ends lost 5 bases at V and 3 bases at J; junction bases unmatched: 4. This CDR3 has 13 amino acids. The germline V gene encodes CDR1 SQVTM and CDR2 ANQGSEA. CDR3 in amino acids: CSVRQGFNQPQHF. CDR3 sequence (DNA): TGCAGCGTTAGACAGGGCTTCAATCAGCCCCAGCATTTT.

This chain uses TRBV7-2 with TRBJ1-2, with a tentative D call TRBD1 (5 bases). Trimming took off 3 bases at V and 6 bases at J, with 11 bases between the two ends. CDR3 length: 13 residues. Germline V gene lookup returns CDR1 SGHTA and CDR2 FQGNSA. CDR3 protein: CASSLGGGDGYTF. In DNA form, the CDR3 reads TGTGCCAGCAGCTTGGGGGGTGGGGATGGCTACACCTTC.

This clone was recorded a few times. The V and J genes are TRBV29-1 and TRBJ2-7, with a tentative D call TRBD1 (6 bases). The length of the CDR3 is 14 residues. Trimming took off 4 bases at V and 7 bases at J, with 20 bases between the two ends. Per the germline V gene, CDR1 is SQVTM and CDR2 is ANQGSEA. CDR3 DNA: TGCAGCGTTGGAGGACAGCCCCTGCTTATGGAGCAGTACTTC. Translation: CSVGGQPLLMEQYF.

This clone was found once. CDR3 sequence reads: CSVDQGYGYTF. CDR3 coding DNA: TGCAGCGTCGATCAGGGGTATGGCTACACCTTC. J is TRBJ1-2 and V is TRBV29-1; D possibly corresponds to TRBD1 (6 bases). Germline V gene lookup returns CDR1 SQVTM and CDR2 ANQGSEA. This CDR3 is 11 amino acids long. V shed 6 bases and J shed 5 bases, with 10 bases lying between them. Complete variable domain (other parts from reference TRBV29-1 and TRBJ1-2): SAVISQKPSRDICQRGTSLTIQCQVDSQVTMMFWYRQQPGQSLTLIATANQGSEATYESGFVIDKFPISRPNLTFSTLTVSNMSPEDSSIYLCSVDQGYGYTFGSGTRLTVV.

The CDR3 nucleotides are TGTGCCAGCAGCTTCCAGGGAGGGGAATCACCCCTCCACTTT. Translating gives CASSFQGGESPLHF. The V call is TRBV7-3, the J call TRBJ1-6; TRBD1 might be the D (5 bases). From germline, CDR1 is SGHTA and CDR2 FQGTGA. V was cut by 3 bases and J by 10 bases, with 13 bases left in between. The CDR3 runs 14 residues.

This chain connects TRBV23-1 to TRBJ1-5; 7 bases match TRBD1. TRBV23-1 is an ORF, with its function uncertain. V lost 7 bases to trimming and J lost 5 bases; unmatched junction nucleotides: 14. This CDR3 region has 16 residues. CDR3 region: CASNPQGGREDQPQHF. Written as DNA, the CDR3 is TGCGCCAGCAACCCTCAGGGGGGGCGGGAGGATCAGCCCCAGCATTTT.

This clone appeared a few times. The rearrangement joins TRBV5-1 to TRBJ2-1; 13 bases match TRBD2. With 4 bases clipped from V and 8 bases from J, the junction kept 6 bases outside the gene matches. CDR3 length equals 15 residues. Germline CDR1 and CDR2: SGHRS and YFSETQ. As DNA, the CDR3 is TGCGCCAGCAGCCGCACTAGCGGGGGGGCCTATGAGCAGTTCTTC. Translated: CASSRTSGGAYEQFF. Supplemented by reference TRBV5-1 and TRBJ2-1, the full variable domain reads KAGVTQTPRYLIKTRGQQVTLSCSPISGHRSVSWYQQTPGQGLQFLFEYFSETQRNKGNFPGRFSGRQFSNSRSEMNVSTLELGDSALYLCASSRTSGGAYEQFFGPGTRLTVL.

This clone has a handful of counts. V and J are TRBV28 and TRBJ2-5, with 8 bases matching TRBD2. CDR1 is MDHEN, CDR2 SYDVKM, per germline. The CDR3 runs to 13 residues. J was trimmed by 5 bases and V by 8 bases; bases with no gene match: 7. The chain's CDR3 is CASLSGGGETQYF. The CDR3 DNA follows: TGTGCCAGCCTGAGCGGGGGCGGTGAGACCCAGTACTTC.

This chain connects TRBV2 to TRBJ2-2; D gene unclear. V lost 6 bases and J 0 bases, leaving 8 bases between the germline ends. The CDR3 contains 14 residues. Germline values: CDR1 SNHLY, CDR2 FYNNEI. The CDR3 sequence: CASRVESNTGELFF. In nucleotides, the CDR3 is TGTGCCAGCAGAGTGGAGTCGAACACCGGGGAGCTGTTTTTT. The full variable domain, rest sourced from reference TRBV2 and TRBJ2-2, is EPEVTQTPSHQVTQMGQEVILRCVPISNHLYFYWYRQILGQKVEFLVSFYNNEISEKSEIFDDQFSVERPDGSNFTLKIRSTKLEDSAMYFCASRVESNTGELFFGEGSRLTVL.